Sequencing of this TCR beta chain was carried out in a study of blood T cell repertoires in COVID-19. Study-level information: In each case, the material was cDNA or gDNA derived from T cells, B-cell-depleted T cells, or PBMCs.

The method was immunoSEQ multiplex PCR; TCRdb's version includes in-frame clones alone and lacks a portion of them. The sample lists 200,000 to 250,000 clones, more than 70% occurring once. Germline assignment: CDR1 LNHDA and CDR2 SQIVND (reference sequence). The V and J ends lost 7 bases and 6 bases respectively, with 16 bases between them. The length of the CDR3 is 15 residues. The chain couples TRBV19 to TRBJ1-6; D might be TRBD1 (6 bases). Material: peripheral blood. The sequence was collected from a woman aged 60-75 years with acute or convalescent COVID-19. In DNA form, the CDR3 reads TGTGCCAGTATTCCGACGGGACAAAGTAATTCACCCCTCCACTTT. This encodes CASIPTGQSNSPLHF.